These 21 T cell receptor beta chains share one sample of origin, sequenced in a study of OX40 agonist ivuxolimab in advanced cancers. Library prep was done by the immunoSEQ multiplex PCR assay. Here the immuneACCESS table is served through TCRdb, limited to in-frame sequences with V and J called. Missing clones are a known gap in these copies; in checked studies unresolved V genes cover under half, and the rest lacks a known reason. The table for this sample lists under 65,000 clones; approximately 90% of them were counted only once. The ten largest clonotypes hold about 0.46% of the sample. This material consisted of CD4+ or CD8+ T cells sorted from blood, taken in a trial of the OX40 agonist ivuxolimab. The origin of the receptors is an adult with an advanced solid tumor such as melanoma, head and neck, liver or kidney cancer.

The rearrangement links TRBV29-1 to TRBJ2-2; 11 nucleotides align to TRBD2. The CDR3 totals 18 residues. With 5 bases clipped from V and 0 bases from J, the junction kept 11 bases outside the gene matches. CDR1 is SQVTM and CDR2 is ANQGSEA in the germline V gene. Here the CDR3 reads CSVLSETSGKTNTGELFF. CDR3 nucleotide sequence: TGCAGCGTTTTATCGGAGACTAGCGGGAAGACGAACACCGGGGAGCTGTTTTTT.

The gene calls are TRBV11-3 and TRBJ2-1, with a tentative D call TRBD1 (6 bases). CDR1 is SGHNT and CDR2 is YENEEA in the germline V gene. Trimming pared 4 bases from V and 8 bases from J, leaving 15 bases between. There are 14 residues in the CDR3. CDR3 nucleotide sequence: TGTGCCAGCAGCTCTGGACAGTCGATCGATGAGCAGTTCTTC. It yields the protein CASSSGQSIDEQFF.

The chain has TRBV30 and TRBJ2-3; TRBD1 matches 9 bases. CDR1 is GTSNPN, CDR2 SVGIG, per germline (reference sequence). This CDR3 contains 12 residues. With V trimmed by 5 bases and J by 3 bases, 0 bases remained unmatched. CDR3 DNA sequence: TGTGCCTGGGGACAGGGGACAGATACGCAGTATTTT. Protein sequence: CAWGQGTDTQYF.

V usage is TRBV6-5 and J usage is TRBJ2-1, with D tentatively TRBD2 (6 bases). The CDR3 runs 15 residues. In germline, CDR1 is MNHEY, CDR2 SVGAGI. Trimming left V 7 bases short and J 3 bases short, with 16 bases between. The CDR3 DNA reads TGTGCCAGCATTTTACACCTAGCGCACTACAATGAGCAGTTCTTC. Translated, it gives CASILHLAHYNEQFF.

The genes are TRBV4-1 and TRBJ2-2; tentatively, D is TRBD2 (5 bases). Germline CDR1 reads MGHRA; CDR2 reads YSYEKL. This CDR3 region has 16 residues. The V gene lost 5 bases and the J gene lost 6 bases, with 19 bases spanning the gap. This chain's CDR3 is CASSEGLPADPGELFF. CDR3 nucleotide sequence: TGCGCCAGCAGCGAAGGACTCCCGGCGGACCCCGGGGAGCTGTTTTTT.

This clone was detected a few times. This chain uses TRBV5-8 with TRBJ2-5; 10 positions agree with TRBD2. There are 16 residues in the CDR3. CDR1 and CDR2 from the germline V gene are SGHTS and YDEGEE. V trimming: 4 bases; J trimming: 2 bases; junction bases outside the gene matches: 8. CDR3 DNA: TGTGCCAGCAGCCCCTGGCTAGCGGGGGCTCAAGAGACCCAGTACTTC. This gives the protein CASSPWLAGAQETQYF.

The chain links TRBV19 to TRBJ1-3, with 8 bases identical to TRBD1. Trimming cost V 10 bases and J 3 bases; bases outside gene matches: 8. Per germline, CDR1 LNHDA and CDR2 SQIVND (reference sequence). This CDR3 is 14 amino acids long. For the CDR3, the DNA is TGTGCCACAAGACAGGGGAGTGGTGGAAACACCATATATTTT. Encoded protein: CATRQGSGGNTIYF. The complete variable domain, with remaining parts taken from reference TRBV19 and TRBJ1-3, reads DGGITQSPKYLFRKEGQNVTLSCEQNLNHDAMYWYRQDPGQGLRLIYYSQIVNDFQKGDIAEGYSVSREKKESFPLTVTSAQKNPTAFYLCATRQGSGGNTIYFGEGSWLTVV.

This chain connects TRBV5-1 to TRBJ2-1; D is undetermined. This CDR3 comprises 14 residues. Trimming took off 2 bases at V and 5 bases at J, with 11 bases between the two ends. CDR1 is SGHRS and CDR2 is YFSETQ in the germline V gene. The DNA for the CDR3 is TGCGCCAGCAGCTTCTCAGGTCCGCACAATGAGCAGTTCTTC. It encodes CASSFSGPHNEQFF.

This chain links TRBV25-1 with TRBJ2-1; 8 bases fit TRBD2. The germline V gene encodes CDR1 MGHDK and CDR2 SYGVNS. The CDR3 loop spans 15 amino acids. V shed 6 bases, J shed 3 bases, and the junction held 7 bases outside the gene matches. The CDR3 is CASRRSGTRYNEQFF. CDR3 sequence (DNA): TGTGCCAGCAGACGTAGCGGGACCCGCTACAATGAGCAGTTCTTC.

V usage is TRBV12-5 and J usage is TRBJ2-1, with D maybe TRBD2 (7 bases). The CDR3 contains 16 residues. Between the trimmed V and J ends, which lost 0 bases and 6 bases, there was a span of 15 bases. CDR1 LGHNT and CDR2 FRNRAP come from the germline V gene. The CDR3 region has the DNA TGTGCTAGTGGTTTGGTACTTGGGGGGGCAGGCAATGAGCAGTTCTTC. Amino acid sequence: CASGLVLGGAGNEQFF.

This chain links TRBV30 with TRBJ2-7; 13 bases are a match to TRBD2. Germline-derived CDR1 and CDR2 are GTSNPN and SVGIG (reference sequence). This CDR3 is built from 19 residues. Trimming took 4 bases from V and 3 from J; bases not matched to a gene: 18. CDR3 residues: CAWNSEWQGGTSGNYEQYF. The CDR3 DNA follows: TGTGCCTGGAATTCGGAGTGGCAGGGAGGGACTAGCGGGAACTACGAGCAGTACTTC.

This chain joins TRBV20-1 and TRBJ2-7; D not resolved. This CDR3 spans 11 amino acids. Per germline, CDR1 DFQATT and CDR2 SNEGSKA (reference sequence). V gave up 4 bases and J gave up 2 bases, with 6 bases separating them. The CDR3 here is CSATQTYEQYF. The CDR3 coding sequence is TGCAGTGCTACCCAAACCTACGAGCAGTACTTC.

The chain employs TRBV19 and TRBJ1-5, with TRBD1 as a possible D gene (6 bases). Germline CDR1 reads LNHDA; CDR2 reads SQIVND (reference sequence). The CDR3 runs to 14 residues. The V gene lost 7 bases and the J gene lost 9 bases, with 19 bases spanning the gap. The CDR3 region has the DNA TGTGCCAGTATGGGGGGGGCCACTCGGGTGCCCCAGCATTTT. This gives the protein CASMGGATRVPQHF.

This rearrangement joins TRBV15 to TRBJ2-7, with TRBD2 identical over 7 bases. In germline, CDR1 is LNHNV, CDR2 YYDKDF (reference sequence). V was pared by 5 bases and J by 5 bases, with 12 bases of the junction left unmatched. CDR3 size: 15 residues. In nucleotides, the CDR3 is TGTGCCACCAGCGAGTACGGGAGGTTCCGGCACGAGCAGTACTTC. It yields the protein CATSEYGRFRHEQYF.

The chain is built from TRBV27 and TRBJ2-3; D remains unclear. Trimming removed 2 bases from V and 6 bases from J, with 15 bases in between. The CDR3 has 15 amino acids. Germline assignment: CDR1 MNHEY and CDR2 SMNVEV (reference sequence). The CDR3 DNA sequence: TGTGCCAGCAGTTTAGGTTCTCTCGGTGGGGATACGCAGTATTTT. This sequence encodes CASSLGSLGGDTQYF.

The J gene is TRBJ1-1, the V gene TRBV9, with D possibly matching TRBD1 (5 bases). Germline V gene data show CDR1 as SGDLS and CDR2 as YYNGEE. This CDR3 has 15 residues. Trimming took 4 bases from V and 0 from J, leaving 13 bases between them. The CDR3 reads CASSPQGTVNTEAFF. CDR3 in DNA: TGTGCCAGCAGCCCCCAGGGAACGGTGAACACTGAAGCTTTCTTT.

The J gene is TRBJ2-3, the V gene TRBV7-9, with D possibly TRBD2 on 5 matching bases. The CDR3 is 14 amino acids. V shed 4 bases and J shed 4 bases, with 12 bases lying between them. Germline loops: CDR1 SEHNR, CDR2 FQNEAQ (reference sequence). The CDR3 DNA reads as TGTGCCAGCAGCTCATCCGCCGGGGCAGATACGCAGTATTTT. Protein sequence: CASSSSAGADTQYF.

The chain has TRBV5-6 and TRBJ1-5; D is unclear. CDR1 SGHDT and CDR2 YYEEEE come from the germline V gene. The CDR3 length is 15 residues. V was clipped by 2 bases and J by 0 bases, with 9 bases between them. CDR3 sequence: CASSLGPSSNQPQHF. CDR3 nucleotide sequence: TGTGCCAGCAGCTTAGGTCCATCTAGCAATCAGCCCCAGCATTTT.

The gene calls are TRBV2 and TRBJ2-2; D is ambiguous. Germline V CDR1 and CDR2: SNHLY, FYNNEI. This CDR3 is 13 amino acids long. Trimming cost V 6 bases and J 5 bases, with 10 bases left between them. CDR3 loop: CASRRLLTGELFF. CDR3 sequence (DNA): TGTGCCAGCAGGAGACTGCTTACCGGGGAGCTGTTTTTT.

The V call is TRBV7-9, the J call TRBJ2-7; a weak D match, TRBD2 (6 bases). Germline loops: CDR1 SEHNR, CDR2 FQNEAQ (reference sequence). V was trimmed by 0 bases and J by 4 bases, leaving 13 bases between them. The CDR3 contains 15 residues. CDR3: CASSLAAGLRYEQYF. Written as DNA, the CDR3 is TGTGCCAGCAGCTTAGCGGCGGGACTCAGGTACGAGCAGTACTTC.

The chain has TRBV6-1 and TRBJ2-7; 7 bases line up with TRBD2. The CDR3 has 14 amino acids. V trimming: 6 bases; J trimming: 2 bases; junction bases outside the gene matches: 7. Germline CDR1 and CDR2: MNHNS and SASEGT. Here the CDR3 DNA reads TGTGCCAGCAGCCTTACTAGCGCAACCTACGAGCAGTACTTC. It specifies CASSLTSATYEQYF.